The rows below give T cell receptor beta chains drawn from one sample of a study of control samples from healthy donors and cancer patients. TCRdb's table, derived via immunoSEQ multiplex PCR, lists solely in-frame clones and lacks some. The sample consists of approximately 94,000 clones, about 90% of them appearing once. Input material: blood. The receptor source for this set is a woman aged 50 to 65 in good health. The CDR3 runs from the conserved cysteine through the conserved F or W. D genes are given only for firm matches. Part of the rows lack a size; the others show once, few, many or a class for expanded clones.

cdr3_nt: TGTGCCAGCAGCGTAGAAAGAGGCGAGCAGTACTTC
cdr3_aa: CASSVERGEQYF
v_call: TRBV9
clone_size: -
d_call: -
j_call: TRBJ2-7

cdr3_nt: TGCGCCAGCAGCTTCGAAGGTCTGAATTCACCCCTCCACTTT
cdr3_aa: CASSFEGLNSPLHF
v_call: TRBV5-1
clone_size: -
d_call: -
j_call: TRBJ1-6

cdr3_nt: TGTGCCAGCAGCGCACTACCTAACACCGGGGAGCTGTTTTTT
cdr3_aa: CASSALPNTGELFF
v_call: TRBV7-3
clone_size: -
d_call: -
j_call: TRBJ2-2

cdr3_nt: TGTGCCAGCAGCGCTATGGTGTCCCAAGAGACCCAGTACTTC
cdr3_aa: CASSAMVSQETQYF
v_call: TRBV9
clone_size: few
d_call: -
j_call: TRBJ2-5

cdr3_nt: TGTGCCAGCAGCCTGGGACTAGCGGGGGCCCAAGAGACCCAGTACTTC
cdr3_aa: CASSLGLAGAQETQYF
v_call: TRBV7-3
clone_size: once
d_call: TRBD2
j_call: TRBJ2-5

cdr3_nt: TGTGCCAGCAGCTTAACAGGGACAGGGTTTCAGCCCCAGCATTTT
cdr3_aa: CASSLTGTGFQPQHF
v_call: TRBV7-3
clone_size: -
d_call: TRBD1
j_call: TRBJ1-5

cdr3_nt: TGTGCCAGCCTACGGGCAGATACGCAGTATTTT
cdr3_aa: CASLRADTQYF
v_call: TRBV27
clone_size: -
d_call: -
j_call: TRBJ2-3

cdr3_nt: TGTGTCAGCAGCCGACCAGGACAGGCTAACTATGGCTACACCTTC
cdr3_aa: CVSSRPGQANYGYTF
v_call: TRBV6-5
clone_size: -
d_call: TRBD1
j_call: TRBJ1-2

cdr3_nt: TGTGCCAGCAGTTTAAACGGGGGCTCCCTTTTTCCGGCTTTCTTT
cdr3_aa: CASSLNGGSLFPAFF
v_call: TRBV27
clone_size: -
d_call: -
j_call: TRBJ1-1

cdr3_nt: TGTGCCAGTAGTTCTCTAGCGGGGGGGTACAATGAGCAGTTCTTC
cdr3_aa: CASSSLAGGYNEQFF
v_call: TRBV19
clone_size: -
d_call: TRBD2
j_call: TRBJ2-1

cdr3_nt: TGTGCCAGCAGTATGCTGCCGGGATCCCAAGAGACCCAGTACTTC
cdr3_aa: CASSMLPGSQETQYF
v_call: TRBV27
clone_size: -
d_call: -
j_call: TRBJ2-5

cdr3_nt: TGTGCCAGCAGCCCATCGGACAGGGGGACGTATGGCTACACCTTC
cdr3_aa: CASSPSDRGTYGYTF
v_call: TRBV6-5
clone_size: once
d_call: TRBD1
j_call: TRBJ1-2

cdr3_nt: TGTGCCAGCAGCCCCATCGGAACAGAAGCTTTCTTT
cdr3_aa: CASSPIGTEAFF
v_call: TRBV7-3
clone_size: few
d_call: -
j_call: TRBJ1-1

cdr3_nt: TGTGCCCGAACAGGGTACAGCGGAAACACCATATATTTT
cdr3_aa: CARTGYSGNTIYF
v_call: TRBV30
clone_size: -
d_call: -
j_call: TRBJ1-3

cdr3_nt: TGTGCCAGCAGCTCCGGGGGCGGGAGCGGTCTAGATGAGCAGTTCTTC
cdr3_aa: CASSSGGGSGLDEQFF
v_call: TRBV7-2
clone_size: -
d_call: -
j_call: TRBJ2-1

cdr3_nt: TGTGCCAGCAGCTTATCCCTCGCGGTGGGCATAAACACCGGGGAGCTGTTTTTT
cdr3_aa: CASSLSLAVGINTGELFF
v_call: TRBV7-2
clone_size: -
d_call: -
j_call: TRBJ2-2

cdr3_nt: TGTGCCAGCACCCCATACCCCGGAAGCGAAGCTTTCTTT
cdr3_aa: CASTPYPGSEAFF
v_call: TRBV12-3/TRBV12-4
clone_size: -
d_call: -
j_call: TRBJ1-1

cdr3_nt: TGTGCCAGCAATATTTGGGACTTAGGGGAGGGAAACATTCAGTACTTC
cdr3_aa: CASNIWDLGEGNIQYF
v_call: TRBV13
clone_size: -
d_call: TRBD2
j_call: TRBJ2-4

cdr3_nt: TGTGCCAGCAGCTCTAGCACAGATACGCAGTATTTT
cdr3_aa: CASSSSTDTQYF
v_call: TRBV11-2
clone_size: -
d_call: -
j_call: TRBJ2-3

cdr3_nt: TGTGCCAGCAGTTACTCCGCCGTGAATGAAAAACTGTTTTTT
cdr3_aa: CASSYSAVNEKLFF
v_call: TRBV6-5
clone_size: few
d_call: -
j_call: TRBJ1-4

cdr3_nt: TGTGCCAGCAAACCGGGGCAGGCCAATGAAAAACTGTTTTTT
cdr3_aa: CASKPGQANEKLFF
v_call: TRBV6-5
clone_size: -
d_call: -
j_call: TRBJ1-4

cdr3_nt: TGTGCCAGCAGCCCCCAGGGACAGGGAACTGAAGCTTTCTTT
cdr3_aa: CASSPQGQGTEAFF
v_call: TRBV7-3
clone_size: -
d_call: TRBD1
j_call: TRBJ1-1